Following are 16 T cell receptor beta chains from one sample sequenced in a study of response to subunit inactivated influenza vaccine (dated by TCRdb to 2016 to 2019). The method was RT-PCR. For sequencing, an Illumina HiSeq 2500 was employed. TCRdb's own reprocessing of the public reads used fastp at Q25 and MiXCR and kept productive beta chains. Rows with a matching CDR3 protein are joined into one entry that keeps the most common DNA and genes. The sample table lists 450,000 to 550,000 distinct CDR3 sequences, 25% of them with a count of one. 1.5% to 2% of the sample rests with the top ten. Sequenced material: CD4+ T cells sorted from PBMCs, taken about 5 days after vaccination. These receptors were collected from a man aged 45-65 years who received an inactivated influenza vaccine. Donor details come from another sample of the same person, matched by shared clones.

This clonotype was seen more than once but under ten times. This chain links TRBV27 with TRBJ2-5; 8 nucleotides line up with TRBD1. The CDR3 sequence is 16 residues long. The V and J ends lost 0 bases and 5 bases, in that order; junction bases with no gene match: 8. Germline values: CDR1 MNHEY, CDR2 SMNVEV (reference sequence). CDR3 sequence reads: CASSLSGSNRGETQYF. CDR3 bases: TGTGCCAGCAGTTTATCAGGGAGTAACAGGGGGGAGACCCAGTACTTC.

The J gene is TRBJ2-5, the V gene TRBV2; 10 bases are shared with TRBD2. Germline values: CDR1 SNHLY, CDR2 FYNNEI. The CDR3 is 13 residues long. Losses at the gene ends were 11 bases for V and 5 bases for J; bases not matched to a gene: 8. CDR3 in amino acids: CAAQKGLAETQYF. The CDR3 bases are TGTGCCGCACAAAAGGGACTAGCGGAGACCCAGTACTTC.

This clonotype has a handful of counts. V is TRBV5-1 and J is TRBJ2-1; no clear D gene. The CDR3 covers 15 residues. Germline CDR1 is SGHRS and CDR2 is YFSETQ. The germline V and J ends were trimmed by 0 bases and 3 bases, with 10 bases remaining between them. The CDR3 sequence is CASSLEQRIYNEQFF. The DNA for the CDR3 is TGCGCCAGCAGCTTGGAACAGCGAATCTACAATGAGCAGTTCTTC.

This clonotype was seen a handful of times. The CDR3 loop is CASSRSGDTDTQYF. The CDR3 bases are TGTGCCAGCAGCCGGTCCGGCGACACAGATACGCAGTATTTT. V is TRBV5-6 and J is TRBJ2-3, with unresolved D. CDR1 is SGHDT, CDR2 YYEEEE, per germline. The CDR3 sequence is 14 residues long. The V and J ends lost 4 bases and 2 bases respectively, with 11 bases between them.

The chain uses TRBV7-2 and TRBJ2-7, with D unclear. V lost 4 bases and J lost 2, with 6 bases in between. The CDR3 contains 12 residues. Looked up from germline, CDR1 is SGHTA and CDR2 is FQGNSA. The DNA for the CDR3 is TGTGCCAGCAGCTCGTATGCCTACGAGCAGTACTTC. Its protein product is CASSSYAYEQYF.

V usage is TRBV20-1 and J usage is TRBJ1-6, with TRBD1 matching over 7 bases. Trimming removed 3 bases from V and 10 bases from J; junction bases left unmatched: 6. The germline V gene encodes CDR1 DFQATT and CDR2 SNEGSKA (reference sequence). There are 13 residues in the CDR3. The CDR3 loop is CSASDRAASPLHF. The CDR3 DNA reads TGCAGTGCTAGCGACAGGGCGGCCTCACCCCTCCACTTT.

The V call is TRBV20-1, the J call TRBJ2-3, with D tentatively TRBD1 (6 bases). Germline CDR1 and CDR2: DFQATT and SNEGSKA (reference sequence). V lost 3 bases, J lost 2 bases, and 18 bases lay in between. The CDR3 has 16 residues. The chain's CDR3 is CSARAPAGDNTDTQYF. Here the CDR3 DNA reads TGCAGTGCTAGGGCTCCGGCAGGGGATAACACAGATACGCAGTATTTT.

The V and J genes are TRBV29-1 and TRBJ1-1; 9 positions match TRBD1. Germline V gene data show CDR1 as SQVTM and CDR2 as ANQGSEA. This CDR3 is built from 13 residues. The V segment lost 7 bases and the J segment 4 bases; nucleotides outside the gene matches: 7. The CDR3 DNA reads as TGCAGCGCCACAGGGACAGGGCGCACTGAAGCTTTCTTT. Its translation is CSATGTGRTEAFF.

The chain joins TRBV7-9 to TRBJ2-7, with D possibly matching TRBD1 (6 bases). Germline CDR1 SEHNR, CDR2 FQNEAQ (reference sequence). The germline V and J ends were trimmed by 1 base and 5 bases, with 15 bases remaining between them. The CDR3 has 15 amino acids. The CDR3 region has the DNA TGTGCCAGCAGCTTAGGTAGGGGGTCTACAAACGAGCAGTACTTC. Translating gives CASSLGRGSTNEQYF.

This clonotype has more than one count but fewer than ten. The chain has TRBV3-1 and TRBJ1-6; D unclear. The length of the CDR3 is 15 residues. Per the germline V gene, CDR1 is LGHDT and CDR2 is YNNKEL (reference sequence). The germline V and J ends were trimmed by 1 base and 3 bases, with 7 bases remaining between them. CDR3 in DNA: TGTGCCAGCAGCCAAGGCGAGATCTATAATTCACCCCTCCACTTT. Its translation is CASSQGEIYNSPLHF.

This clonotype was recorded a few times. The chain employs TRBV7-9 and TRBJ1-1; TRBD1 matches 7 bases. Germline assignment: CDR1 SEHNR and CDR2 FQNEAQ (reference sequence). With V trimmed by 5 bases and J by 4 bases, 7 bases remained unmatched. This CDR3 has 14 residues. CDR3 sequence (DNA): TGTGCCAGCAGCCCCCTGTCAGGGGGCACTGAAGCTTTCTTT. Protein sequence: CASSPLSGGTEAFF.

The V and J genes are TRBV27 and TRBJ2-7, with D tentatively TRBD2 (6 bases). Deletions cut 5 bases from V and 4 bases from J, with 15 bases between. Germline values: CDR1 MNHEY, CDR2 SMNVEV (reference sequence). This CDR3 spans 14 amino acids. The DNA of the CDR3 is TGTGCCAGCAGTGTGAACTGGGGGAGGTACGAGCAGTACTTC. This sequence encodes CASSVNWGRYEQYF.

This clonotype was observed a few times. The gene calls are TRBV28 and TRBJ2-7; 9 positions agree with TRBD1. J lost 1 base, V lost 6 bases, and 7 bases had no gene match. Germline-derived CDR1 and CDR2 are MDHEN and SYDVKM. The CDR3 runs 15 residues. The CDR3 loop is CASRGTGTGSYEQYF. Here the CDR3 DNA reads TGTGCCAGCAGAGGAACCGGGACAGGGTCCTACGAGCAGTACTTC.

The genes are TRBV14 and TRBJ2-1; 7 nucleotides match TRBD2. V dropped 1 base and J dropped 5; count of bases not matched to a gene: 8. Per germline, CDR1 SGHDN and CDR2 FVKESK. CDR3 size: 16 residues. CDR3 region: CASSQVGLADNNEQFF. The CDR3 DNA is TGTGCCAGCAGCCAAGTTGGGCTAGCGGATAACAATGAGCAGTTCTTC.

The J gene is TRBJ2-5, the V gene TRBV20-1, with 13 bases identical to TRBD2. Germline CDR1 is DFQATT and CDR2 is SNEGSKA (reference sequence). Germline trimming cut 6 bases from V and 2 bases from J; bases unmatched to any gene: 6. The CDR3 extends over 15 amino acids. The CDR3: CSASGTSGDQETQYF. CDR3 DNA sequence: TGCAGTGCAAGCGGGACTAGCGGGGATCAAGAGACCCAGTACTTC.

For this clonotype: A much larger clone is a single base away; this may be a read error. The CDR3 coding sequence is TGTGCCAGCAGCGTTAGCAATCAGCCCCAGCATTTT. Protein sequence: CASSVSNQPQHF. The chain uses TRBV7-2 and TRBJ1-5; D ambiguous. Trimming stripped 5 bases from V and 0 bases from J, with 2 bases between. There are 12 residues in the CDR3. Germline CDR1 and CDR2: SGHTA and FQGNSA.